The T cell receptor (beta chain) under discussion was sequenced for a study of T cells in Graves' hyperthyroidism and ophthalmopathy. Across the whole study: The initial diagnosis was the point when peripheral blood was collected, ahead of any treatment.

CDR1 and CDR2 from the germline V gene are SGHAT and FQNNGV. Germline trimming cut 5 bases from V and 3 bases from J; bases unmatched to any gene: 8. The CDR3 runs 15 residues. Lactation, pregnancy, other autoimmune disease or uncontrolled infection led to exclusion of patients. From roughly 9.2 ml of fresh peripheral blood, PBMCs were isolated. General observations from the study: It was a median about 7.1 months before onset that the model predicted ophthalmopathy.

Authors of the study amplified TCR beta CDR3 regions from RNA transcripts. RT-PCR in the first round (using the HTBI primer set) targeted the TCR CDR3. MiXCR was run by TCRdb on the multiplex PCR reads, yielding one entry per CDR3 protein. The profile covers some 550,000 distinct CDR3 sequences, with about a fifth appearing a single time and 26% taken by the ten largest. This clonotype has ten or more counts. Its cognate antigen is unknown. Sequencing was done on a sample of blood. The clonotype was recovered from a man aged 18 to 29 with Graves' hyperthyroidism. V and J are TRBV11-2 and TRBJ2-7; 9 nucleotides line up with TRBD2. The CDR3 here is CASSPDLSGGYEQYF. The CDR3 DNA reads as TGTGCCAGCAGCCCCGACCTTAGCGGGGGCTACGAGCAGTACTTC.